This TCR beta chain came from a study of PD-L1 blockade in urothelial cancer. Study context: Patients began atezolizumab, 1,200 mg intravenously every 3 weeks, in the mid-2010s. Men with urothelial cancer arising in the bladder made up about 85% of the roughly 30 patients.

Locally advanced or metastatic urothelial carcinoma affected the patients. Germline values: CDR1 MNHEY, CDR2 SMNVEV (reference sequence). The CDR3 consists of 15 residues. V lost 4 bases and J lost 7; bases outside the gene matches: 9. Spike-ins of synthetic TCR analog templates went into each PCR. Assay used: immunoSEQ multiplex PCR; TCRdb lists only in-frame clones, some missing. The sample has about 26,000 clones, approximately 86% seen once. The genes are TRBV27 and TRBJ1-4; 7 bases align to TRBD1. This sequence originates from a man between 60 and 75 years old with urothelial cancer. Sequencing was performed on PBMCs, taken around atezolizumab (anti-PD-L1) treatment. CDR3 sequence reads: CASSSYRGEPEKLFF. DNA of the CDR3: TGTGCCAGCAGTTCCTACAGGGGCGAACCTGAAAAACTGTTTTTT.